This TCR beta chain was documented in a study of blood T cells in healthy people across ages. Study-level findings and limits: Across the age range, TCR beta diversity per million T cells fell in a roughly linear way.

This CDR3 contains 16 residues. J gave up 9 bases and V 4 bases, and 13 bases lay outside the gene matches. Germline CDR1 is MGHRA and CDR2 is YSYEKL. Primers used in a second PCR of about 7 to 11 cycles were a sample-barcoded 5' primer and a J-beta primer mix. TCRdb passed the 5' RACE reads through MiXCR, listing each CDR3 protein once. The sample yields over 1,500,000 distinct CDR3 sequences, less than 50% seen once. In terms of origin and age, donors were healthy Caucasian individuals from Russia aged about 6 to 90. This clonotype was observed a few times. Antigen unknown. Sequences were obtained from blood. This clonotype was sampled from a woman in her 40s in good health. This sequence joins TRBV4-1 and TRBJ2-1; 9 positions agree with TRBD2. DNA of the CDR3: TGCGCCAGCAGCCCCCCCGCGGGAGGGGGGTCAGGTGAGCAGTTCTTC. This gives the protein CASSPPAGGGSGEQFF.